Here is one T cell receptor (beta chain) with its context. Its antigen is still unknown. No base qualities exist here, and no much larger clone lies one base off it. This specimen belongs to a study of blood T cell repertoires in COVID-19 (TCRdb year 2020). About the study as a whole: Samples covering the acute and convalescent phases of COVID-19 were provided by collaborators in the United States, Italy and Spain. The sample metadata nearly always contained a de-identified subject ID, COVID-19 status, age in years and sex. The prospective study material was composed of cDNA or gDNA derived from T cells, B-cell-depleted T cells, or PBMCs. The dataset comprised deeply sampled blood TCRbeta repertoires from subjects exposed to, actively infected with, or recovered from COVID-19. Samples were obtained from the ongoing ImmuneRACE study (first 160 participants) and from about 1,300 subjects provided by 6 global collaborators. The repertoires were released in a freely available public database intended as a resource for research on the immune response to SARS-CoV-2. Where available, HLA class I and class II types were taken from metadata supplied by the sample provider and were not determined by assay-based typing.

CDR1 and CDR2 (SGHTA, FQGTGA) derive from the germline V gene. From the cysteine through the phenylalanine, the CDR3 covers 15 amino acids. Only CDR3 DNA remains: 45 bases, in frame from the first base. V and J are truncated by 5 bases and 5 bases respectively, leaving an intervening sequence of 17 bases. The collaborating institutions used their own protocols to collect whole blood in K2EDTA tubes. For TCRbeta analysis, collaborator samples were shipped as frozen whole blood, as isolated PBMCs, or as DNA extracted from either sample type. TCRbeta CDR3 regions were amplified from genomic DNA using the immunoSEQ Assay, a bias-controlled multiplex PCR. The study's processing was this. Nucleated cell counts per sample were estimated from amplification of reference gene primers within the assay. Sequence reads were collapsed and filtered to measure the absolute abundance of every unique TCRbeta CDR3 rearrangement. Productive Simpson clonality was computed per sample as the square root of Simpson's diversity index over productive rearrangements. TCRdb provides this immuneACCESS table in a form limited to in-frame rearrangements. Some clones are lacking; in checked studies, under half of them reflect an unresolved V gene, and why the rest are absent is not known. The V and J calls and clone size come from that table; D and trimming were worked out from the DNA. Here the sample has 130,000 to 150,000 clones; 87% occur a single time. The leading ten clones occupy 0.95% of the sample.

Here is what the overall study found, with its caveats: Clinical and demographic metadata were provided uncurated, with the amount varying by source and participant.

This clonotype was obtained from a woman in her forties or fifties with acute or convalescent COVID-19. The sequencing input was peripheral blood. The rearrangement combines TRBV7-3 with TRBJ2-3; the D gene is perhaps TRBD1, on 6 matching bases. The bases are TGTGCCAGCAGCGCAGTCGGGACAACTGAAGATACGCAGTATTTT. This is translated as CASSAVGTTEDTQYF.